This record covers a single T cell receptor beta chain. Antigen specificity is unknown. The authors processed graft tissue to release intraepithelial and lamina propria lymphocytes. Per the germline V gene, CDR1 is MNHNS and CDR2 is SASEGT. V lost 6 bases, J lost 2 bases, and 14 bases lay in between. The CDR3 extends over 14 amino acids. This entry belongs to a study of graft-versus-host responses after intestinal transplantation. Looking at the study overall: Among the recipients, transplants were multivisceral, liver-intestinal, or isolated intestinal. The study gave all recipients anti-thymocyte globulin induction, then tacrolimus and steroids for about 3 years. Regarding the study as a whole: Marrow from the recipient contained GvH clones, some of which had appeared first in ileum or blood.

The repertoire was sequenced with immunoSEQ multiplex PCR; TCRdb's copy has only in-frame clones and lacks some. The data contain more than 15,000 clones, around three quarters of them singletons. The chain uses TRBV6-1 and TRBJ2-7; D possibly matches TRBD1 or TRBD2 (7 bases each). Sequenced material: ileum tissue, taken approximately 480 days after intestinal transplant. This clonotype originated in a human patient who received an intestinal transplant, so some T cells may come from the graft donor. CDR3 sequence (DNA): TGTGCCAGCAGCTCGGCAGGGGGGGCCTACGAGCAGTACTTC. Translating gives CASSSAGGAYEQYF.